The present entry profiles one TCR beta chain with its context. Its antigen is not known. The donors, aged about 6 to 100, were healthy Caucasians from Russia. The CDR3 is made up of 16 amino acids. Trimming stripped 10 bases from V and 3 bases from J, with 25 bases between. Germline assignment: CDR1 ENHRY and CDR2 SYGVKD. With a J-beta primer mix and a sample-barcoded 5' primer, a second PCR ran about 7 to 12 cycles. Using its own MiXCR run on the 5' RACE reads, TCRdb lists one record per CDR3 protein. In the table there are 1.8 million or so distinct CDR3 sequences, approximately 39% of which are singletons. The source of the sample is a study of blood T cells in healthy people across ages. Study-level results: With age, beta diversity per million T cells declined roughly linearly, significantly by approximately 40.

V usage is TRBV10-3 and J usage is TRBJ2-7; TRBD2 is a possible D gene (5 bases). This TCR came from a human donor in good health. Source material: blood. The CDR3 loop reads CATLGVTQNFVYEQYF. The CDR3 bases are TGTGCCACCTTGGGAGTCACCCAGAATTTTGTCTACGAGCAGTACTTC.